These T cell receptor beta chains were read from a single sample in a study of blood T cell repertoires in COVID-19. Clones were read by immunoSEQ multiplex PCR, and TCRdb kept only the in-frame ones, dropping some. The sample consists of 200,000 to 250,000 clones, 87% of them appearing once. Sequenced: PBMCs or T cells enriched from blood (not recorded which). The receptors shown here come from a man younger than 45 who had recovered from COVID-19. Both conserved end residues are trimmed from each CDR3.

J | V | length | CDR3
TRBJ1-1 | TRBV5-4 | 12 | ASSLGGSNTEAF
TRBJ1-4 | TRBV5-1 | 17 | ASSWGTGPVSTTNEKLF
TRBJ1-6 | TRBV3-1/TRBV3-2 | 13 | ASSQTTAYNSPLH
TRBJ1-6 | TRBV5-6 | 16 | ASSLGLDRSSYNSPLH
TRBJ1-2 | TRBV9 | 13 | ASSVQGTKSYGYT
TRBJ1-1 | TRBV7-8 | 12 | ASSWGQGNTEAF
TRBJ2-2 | TRBV11-3 | 13 | ASSFGGERKRELF
TRBJ1-1 | TRBV30 | 10 | AWSQVYTEAF
TRBJ1-3 | TRBV3-1/TRBV3-2 | 14 | ASTKTGQPSRNTIY
TRBJ2-5 | TRBV10-3 | 11 | AIREGPGETQY
TRBJ1-2 | TRBV3-1/TRBV3-2 | 12 | ASTPGLTNYGYT
TRBJ2-6 | TRBV6-2/TRBV6-3 | 13 | ASSYGASGANVLT
TRBJ1-1 | TRBV18 | 13 | ASSPPTDRNTEAF
TRBJ2-7 | TRBV29-1 | 10 | SVARQVGEQY
TRBJ2-2 | TRBV6-5 | 12 | ASSRLVSTGELF
TRBJ1-4 | TRBV4-1 | 13 | ASSQVSATNEKLF
TRBJ1-1 | TRBV24-1 | 9 | AIKGYTEAF
TRBJ2-2 | TRBV28 | 14 | ASSFVVGAGTGELF
TRBJ1-5 | TRBV4-1 | 13 | ASSQEDRGGQPQH
TRBJ2-1 | TRBV5-1 | 14 | ASSSTSGGLYNEQF
TRBJ1-5 | TRBV7-8 | 11 | ASSLGAGQPQH
TRBJ2-7 | TRBV7-2 | 14 | ASSSTGAGPSYEQY
TRBJ2-3 | TRBV19 | 15 | ASRDRGGLAGTDTQY
TRBJ1-4 | TRBV9 | 11 | ASSVEQDEKLF
TRBJ2-7 | TRBV9 | 13 | ASSVGGQGIYEQY
TRBJ1-2 | TRBV14 | 13 | ASSLRTGKNYGYT
TRBJ1-2 | TRBV9 | 11 | ASSANLNYGYT
TRBJ2-1 | TRBV2 | 15 | ASRYRSGGSSYNEQF
TRBJ2-7 | TRBV5-4 | 12 | ASSAGGFSYEQY
TRBJ2-7 | TRBV5-6 | 13 | ASSRLAGHLYEQY
TRBJ1-1 | TRBV28 | 11 | ASSFAGQTEAF
TRBJ2-7 | TRBV4-1 | 13 | ASSQVAGSSYEQY
TRBJ1-1 | TRBV5-1 | 11 | ASSLTGNTEAF
TRBJ2-1 | TRBV5-4 | 13 | ASSSLAGSDNEQF
TRBJ1-4 | TRBV7-8 | 11 | ASSPGRGEKLF
TRBJ2-4 | TRBV19 | 15 | ASEGLAGDLAKNIQY
TRBJ1-2 | TRBV25-1 | 11 | ASNLGQGYGYT
TRBJ1-3 | TRBV3-1/TRBV3-2 | 13 | ASSQGQSSGNTIY
TRBJ2-5 | TRBV7-6 | 13 | ASSLGTDSQETQY
TRBJ2-5 | TRBV10-3 | 11 | AISDRYQETQY
TRBJ2-1 | TRBV6-2/TRBV6-3 | 14 | ASSYPGLASYNEQF
TRBJ2-1 | TRBV6-5 | 11 | ASSYRDRAGQF
TRBJ2-5 | TRBV18 | 13 | ASSPFGQGQETQY
TRBJ1-1 | TRBV7-2 | 11 | ASSLHLNTEAF
TRBJ1-5 | TRBV6-2/TRBV6-3 | 12 | ASSGTGGNQPQH
TRBJ1-1 | TRBV18 | 12 | ASSPTQGAAEAF
TRBJ2-7 | TRBV18 | 15 | ASSPGTSGRGWYEQY